The 20 T cell receptor beta chains given below trace back to one sample, sequenced in a study of blood T cell repertoires in COVID-19. Sequencing was performed with immunoSEQ multiplex PCR; in TCRdb, only in-frame clones are kept and a portion is missing. The sample holds 110,000 or so clones; about 84% are singletons and the top ten take roughly 1.5%. Sequenced: peripheral blood. These receptors were collected from a man in his fifties or sixties with acute or convalescent COVID-19.

The chain carries TRBV28 and TRBJ1-2; 7 nucleotides line up with TRBD1. CDR1 is MDHEN and CDR2 is SYDVKM in the germline V gene. The CDR3 runs 15 residues. V lost 2 bases to trimming and J lost 3 bases; unmatched junction nucleotides: 6. The CDR3 reads CASSLETGIDYGYTF. The DNA of the CDR3 is TGTGCCAGCAGTTTAGAGACAGGGATTGACTATGGCTACACCTTC.

The chain carries TRBV4-1 and TRBJ1-1, with 12 bases aligning to TRBD1. Germline values: CDR1 MGHRA, CDR2 YSYEKL. Trimming removed 0 bases from V and 5 bases from J; junction bases left unmatched: 10. This CDR3 has 18 residues. Here the CDR3 reads CASSQERGTGGAGTEAFF. The CDR3 DNA is TGCGCCAGCAGCCAAGAAAGGGGGACAGGGGGCGCGGGGACTGAAGCTTTCTTT.

The V gene is TRBV3-1 (or the pseudogene TRBV3-2), the J gene TRBJ2-1; 8 positions match TRBD2. From germline, CDR1 is LGHDT and CDR2 YNNKEL (reference sequence). Trimming took 1 base from V and 8 from J; bases not matched to a gene: 10. The CDR3 sequence is 16 residues long. DNA for the CDR3: TGTGCCAGCAGCCAAGTTGGGACTAGATTGTCCCATGAGCAGTTCTTC. This sequence encodes CASSQVGTRLSHEQFF.

CDR3 in DNA: TGCGCCAGCAGCGTTACAGGGGGCTGGGTTGAAAAACTGTTTTTT. It is translated as CASSVTGGWVEKLFF. The chain joins TRBV5-1 to TRBJ1-4; 9 bases line up with TRBD1. V trimming: 4 bases; J trimming: 7 bases; junction bases outside the gene matches: 8. Germline loops: CDR1 SGHRS, CDR2 YFSETQ. This CDR3 is built from 15 residues.

This clone was recorded only once. The chain employs TRBV5-6 and TRBJ1-3; D perhaps matches TRBD1 (6 bases). Deletions cut 4 bases from V and 3 bases from J, with 8 bases between. CDR1 is SGHDT, CDR2 YYEEEE, per germline. The CDR3 contains 13 residues. CDR3 residues: CASSQGLGNTIYF. CDR3 nucleotides: TGTGCCAGCAGCCAGGGGCTTGGAAACACCATATATTTT.

CDR3 in DNA: TGTGCCAGCAGTTTATTCCCCCCAGACAGGAGCACAGATACGCAGTATTTT. Amino acids: CASSLFPPDRSTDTQYF. The chain carries TRBV28 and TRBJ2-3; tentatively, D is TRBD1 (6 bases). Deletions cut 1 base from V and 0 bases from J, with 14 bases between. CDR3 length equals 17 residues. Germline lookup yields CDR1 MDHEN and CDR2 SYDVKM.

The rearrangement links TRBV6-1 to TRBJ1-2; D remains unclear. Deletions cut 2 bases from V and 2 bases from J, with 12 bases between. Germline loops: CDR1 MNHNS, CDR2 SASEGT. CDR3 length: 15 residues. The DNA for the CDR3 is TGTGCCAGCAGTGAAATCGGGGTCACAAACTATGGCTACACCTTC. This encodes CASSEIGVTNYGYTF.

The gene calls are TRBV10-3 and TRBJ2-3; 8 bases are shared with TRBD1. This CDR3 is 16 amino acids long. Germline assignment: CDR1 ENHRY and CDR2 SYGVKD. V dropped 4 bases and J dropped 3; count of bases not matched to a gene: 9. In nucleotides, the CDR3 is TGTGCCATCAGTGTCCTACAGGGGGAGTGGACAGATACGCAGTATTTT. This gives the protein CAISVLQGEWTDTQYF.

V gene TRBV19 combines with J gene TRBJ2-7, with D uncertain. CDR3 length equals 13 residues. Germline CDR1 and CDR2: LNHDA and SQIVND (reference sequence). Deletions cut 3 bases from V and 7 bases from J, with 13 bases between. DNA for the CDR3: TGTGCCAGTAGTATGGGTAGCCGTGGGGAGCAGTACTTC. This encodes CASSMGSRGEQYF.

This clone was counted only a few times. The chain combines TRBV30 with TRBJ1-3; D is unresolved. V gave up 3 bases and J gave up 0 bases, with 15 bases separating them. Germline CDR1 and CDR2: GTSNPN and SVGIG (reference sequence). The CDR3 covers 16 residues. The CDR3 coding sequence is TGTGCCTGGAGGAGGTTTCCTCAAAGCTCTGGAAACACCATATATTTT. Translated: CAWRRFPQSSGNTIYF.

In its sample, this clone was seen once. This rearrangement joins TRBV10-3 to TRBJ1-2, with 7 bases aligning to TRBD1. The ends lost 4 bases at V and 4 bases at J; junction bases unmatched: 3. This CDR3 spans 13 amino acids. Germline CDR1 reads ENHRY; CDR2 reads SYGVKD. CDR3 nucleotide sequence: TGTGCCATCAGTGCAGGACAGGTCTATGGCTACACCTTC. Protein product: CAISAGQVYGYTF.

This clone was picked up a small number of times. The chain links TRBV2 to TRBJ2-5; TRBD1 agrees at 9 bases. Per germline, CDR1 SNHLY and CDR2 FYNNEI. The CDR3 loop spans 14 amino acids. V gave up 5 bases and J gave up 5 bases; unmatched junction bases: 6. In nucleotides, the CDR3 is TGTGCCAGCAGTCTACAGGGGGCAGGGGAGACCCAGTACTTC. It codes for CASSLQGAGETQYF.

The rearrangement joins TRBV5-1 to TRBJ1-1, with D hard to call. V dropped 0 bases and J dropped 4 bases, with 19 bases sitting between them. Germline values: CDR1 SGHRS, CDR2 YFSETQ. CDR3 size: 17 residues. CDR3 in amino acids: CASSLVAGRVGGTEAFF. Here the CDR3 DNA reads TGCGCCAGCAGCTTGGTGGCTGGTAGGGTAGGAGGCACTGAAGCTTTCTTT. The variable domain in full, completed from reference TRBV5-1 and TRBJ1-1, reads KAGVTQTPRYLIKTRGQQVTLSCSPISGHRSVSWYQQTPGQGLQFLFEYFSETQRNKGNFPGRFSGRQFSNSRSEMNVSTLELGDSALYLCASSLVAGRVGGTEAFFGQGTRLTVV.

With regard to this clone: The same CDR3 is also encoded by other DNA sequences in this sample. The chain recombines TRBV24-1 with TRBJ1-1; the D is unclear. V was shortened by 3 bases and J by 1 base, with 5 bases between the two germline ends. This CDR3 region has 13 residues. Germline-derived CDR1 and CDR2 are KGHDR and SFDVKD. CDR3 in amino acids: CATSDRGNTEAFF. Written as DNA, the CDR3 is TGTGCCACCAGTGATCGCGGGAACACTGAAGCTTTCTTT.

The chain employs TRBV7-8 and TRBJ2-7, with D perhaps matching TRBD2 (5 bases). The CDR3 is 14 residues long. V lost 4 bases and J 6 bases, leaving 16 bases between the germline ends. The germline V gene has CDR1 SGHVS and CDR2 FQNEAQ. The CDR3 nucleotides read TGTGCCAGCAGCTCGTCGGTCGAGGCGGGCGAGCAGTACTTC. The encoded protein is CASSSSVEAGEQYF.

The gene calls are TRBV23-1 and TRBJ2-2; D not certain. TRBV23-1 is an open reading frame whose function is uncertain. This CDR3 comprises 13 residues. V lost 7 bases, J lost 5 bases, and 11 bases lay in between. The CDR3, as DNA: TGCGCCAGCACTCGCCTACGGACCGGGGAGCTGTTTTTT. This translates into CASTRLRTGELFF.

The chain uses TRBV4-1 and TRBJ2-1; D may be TRBD1 (6 bases). The CDR3 is 15 amino acids. V was shortened by 0 bases and J by 6 bases, with 12 bases between the two germline ends. Germline V lookup: CDR1 MGHRA, CDR2 YSYEKL. The DNA for the CDR3 is TGCGCCAGCAGCCAAGAAGACAGGTTGGGCAATGAGCAGTTCTTC. As protein: CASSQEDRLGNEQFF.

This chain links TRBV5-1 with TRBJ1-2, with 9 bases aligning to TRBD1. Trimming took 4 bases from V and 8 from J; bases not matched to a gene: 12. This CDR3 is built from 15 residues. Germline values: CDR1 SGHRS, CDR2 YFSETQ. CDR3 nucleotides: TGCGCCAGCAGCCCCATGGGGGACAGGGCAGGCGGCTACACCTTC. It translates to CASSPMGDRAGGYTF.

The chain recombines TRBV20-1 with TRBJ1-3; the D gene is possibly TRBD1 (6 bases). This CDR3 has 14 amino acids. Germline V gene data show CDR1 as DFQATT and CDR2 as SNEGSKA (reference sequence). Trimming removed 3 bases at V and 9 bases at J, with 18 bases between. DNA for the CDR3: TGCAGTGCTAGTTTCCCAGACAGGCTAGGCACCATATATTTT. It codes for CSASFPDRLGTIYF.

In this sample, this clone turned up once. The chain joins TRBV7-8 to TRBJ1-2; 7 bases map to TRBD1. The germline gives CDR1 SGHVS, CDR2 FQNEAQ. With V trimmed by 2 bases and J by 8 bases, 11 bases remained unmatched. The CDR3 has 15 amino acids. The chain's CDR3 is CASSLRGRLGGGYTF. CDR3 coding DNA: TGTGCCAGCAGCTTAAGGGGGCGGTTAGGGGGCGGCTACACCTTC.